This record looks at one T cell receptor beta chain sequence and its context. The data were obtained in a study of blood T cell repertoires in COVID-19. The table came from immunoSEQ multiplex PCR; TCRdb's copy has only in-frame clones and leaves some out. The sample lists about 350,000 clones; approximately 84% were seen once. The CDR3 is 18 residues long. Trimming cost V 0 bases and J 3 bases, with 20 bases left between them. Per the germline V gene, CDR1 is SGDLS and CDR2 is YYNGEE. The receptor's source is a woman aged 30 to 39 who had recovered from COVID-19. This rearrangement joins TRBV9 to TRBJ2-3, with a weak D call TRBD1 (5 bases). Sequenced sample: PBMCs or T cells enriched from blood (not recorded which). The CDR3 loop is CASSVEVGTGVFTDTQYF. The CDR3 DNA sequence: TGTGCCAGCAGCGTAGAAGTGGGAACAGGAGTGTTTACAGATACGCAGTATTTT.